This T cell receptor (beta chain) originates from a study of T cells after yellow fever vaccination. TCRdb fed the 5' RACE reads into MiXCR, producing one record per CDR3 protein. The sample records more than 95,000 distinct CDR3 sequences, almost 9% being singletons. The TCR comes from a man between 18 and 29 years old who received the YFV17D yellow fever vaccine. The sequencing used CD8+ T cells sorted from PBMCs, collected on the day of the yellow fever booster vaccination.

The CDR3 sequence: CASSLGRGFPQEQFF. The CDR3, as DNA: TGTGCCAGCAGTTTAGGGCGGGGGTTTCCCCAAGAGCAGTTCTTC. This chain uses TRBV27 with TRBJ2-1; the match to TRBD2 covers 7 bases. Germline V CDR1 and CDR2: MNHEY, SMNVEV (reference sequence). CDR3 length: 15 amino acids. The V and J ends lost 2 bases and 10 bases, in that order; junction bases with no gene match: 11.